This TCR beta chain was retrieved from a study of radiation and T cells in renal cell carcinoma (dated by TCRdb to 2018 to 2020). A note on the overall study: TCR beta sequencing covered 50 to 55 samples in total, comprising some 26 tumors and around 27 peripheral blood samples. Across all 50 or so samples, under 5,000,000 unique CDR3 nucleotide sequences, encoding about 3,000,000 unique CDR3 amino acid sequences, were identified. The final blood draw took place at 4 weeks after radiation, the same time as nephrectomy.

The study at large found these results: Because no pretreatment tumor biopsies were available, whether clonotypes were present in the tumor at baseline could not be determined. The single-armed trial design could not address effects of radiation dose or scheduling on the TCR repertoire. Tracking of blood repertoire dynamics stopped at more than three weeks after treatment, with no follow-up past that point. In blood, the top tumor clonotypes increased between baseline and 2 weeks post-radiation and then shrank by 4 weeks, which suggests that tumor-resident clones expanded only transiently.

The CDR3 has 14 amino acids, counting the end cysteine and phenylalanine. Kept here is only the CDR3 DNA, which spans 42 bases and is read in frame from base 1. Trimming removed 0 bases from V and 8 bases from J, leaving 14 bases between the germline ends. CDR1 and CDR2 were assigned from the germline V gene (reference sequence) as SGHNT and YYREEE. In the paper's terms, the time point label means: blood 4 weeks post-SBRT, at nephrectomy. According to the study, the label for this sample's treatment or condition signals: 15 Gy SBRT to primary tumor, nephrectomy 4 weeks later. The samples were obtained from a clinical trial, where primary renal cell carcinomas were treated with 15 Gy stereotactic body radiation therapy and then removed by nephrectomy 4 weeks afterward. Serial peripheral blood from radiation-treated patients was sampled at baseline, 2 weeks and 4 weeks after SBRT to track tumor-enriched clonotypes. Every patient had renal cell carcinoma of clear cell pathology. Genomic DNA for TCR sequencing was prepared using the QIAamp DNA Blood Mini Kit (Qiagen). The analyses included only samples that passed all quality control checks.

TCR beta libraries were generated from genomic DNA with the immunoSEQ kit, following the manufacturer's recommendations. Library preparation used a first multiplex PCR with proprietary primers, then a second PCR adding unique barcodes, with bead cleanups after each round. A kit-provided positive control reaction and a negative control reaction were included in every sample batch. The final libraries were assessed on an Agilent 4200 TapeStation D1000 ScreenTape, pooled by volume, and quantified by qPCR. Sequencing was performed on an Illumina NextSeq500 with a MidOutput 150-cycle cartridge, and 156 Read1 and 15 Index1 cycles were run with kit custom primers. The pooled library was loaded at 1.0 pM with a roughly 20% PhiX control spike-in. As for the original processing: Vendor-processed data were analyzed in R, with a clonotype defined as all T cells sharing the same CDR3 nucleotide sequence. In the clone abundance analyses, frequencies in each sample were normalized to that sample's 10,000 most abundant clones. Public T cell clones, averaging fewer than five per sample, were removed before analysis. Tumor-enriched clonotypes and baseline blood-enriched clonotypes were defined as those with an abundance difference of at least 32-fold between compartments. A beta-binomial differential abundance model was used to identify clonotypes that were expanded or contracted between blood time points. Similarity between tumor and blood repertoires was quantified using the Baroni-Urbani and Buser coefficient, and groups were compared with two-tailed Wilcoxon tests in R. TCRdb re-hosts the immuneACCESS table, in-frame sequences only. Its copies lack some clones; in the studies checked, an unresolved V gene accounts for under half of them, and the cause for the rest is not known. Clone size and V and J calls were adopted from that table, with D and trimming inferred from the DNA. The sample yields 150,000 to 200,000 clones; about 87% were counted once. Of the sample, approximately 10% is held by the ten largest clones.

As concerns this clone: It lacks a known antigen. It has no much larger one-base neighbor in the sample; base qualities were not kept.

Sample: blood, taken from a patient whose treatment included radiotherapy and nephrectomy. The receptor chain draws on TRBV5-4 and TRBJ2-5, and perhaps TRBD1 as D gene, on 6 matching bases. The sequence derives from a woman aged 50 to 60 with renal cell carcinoma. The DNA reads as follows: TGTGCCAGCAGCTTGGAAGGACAGCCAAGAACCCAGTACTTC. Its protein is CASSLEGQPRTQYF. This CDR3, with the reference TRBV5-4 and TRBJ2-5 proteins standing in past its ends, gives the full variable domain ETGVTQSPTHLIKTRGQQVTLRCSSQSGHNTVSWYQQALGQGPQFIFQYYREEENGRGNFPPRFSGLQFPNYSSELNVNALELDDSALYLCASSLEGQPRTQYFGPGTRLLVL.